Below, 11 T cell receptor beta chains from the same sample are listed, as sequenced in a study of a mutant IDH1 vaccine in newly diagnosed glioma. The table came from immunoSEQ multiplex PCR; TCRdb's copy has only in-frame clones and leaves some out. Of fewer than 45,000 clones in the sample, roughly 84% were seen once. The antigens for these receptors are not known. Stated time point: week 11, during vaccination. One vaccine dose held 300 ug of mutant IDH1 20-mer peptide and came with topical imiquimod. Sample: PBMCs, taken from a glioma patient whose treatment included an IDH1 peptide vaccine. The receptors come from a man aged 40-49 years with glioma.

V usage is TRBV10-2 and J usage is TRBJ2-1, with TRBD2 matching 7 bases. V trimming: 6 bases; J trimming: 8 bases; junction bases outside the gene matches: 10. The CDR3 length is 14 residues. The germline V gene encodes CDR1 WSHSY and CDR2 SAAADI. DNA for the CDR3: TGCGCCAGCAGACTAGCGCCAAATGTGGATGAGCAGTTCTTC. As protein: CASRLAPNVDEQFF.

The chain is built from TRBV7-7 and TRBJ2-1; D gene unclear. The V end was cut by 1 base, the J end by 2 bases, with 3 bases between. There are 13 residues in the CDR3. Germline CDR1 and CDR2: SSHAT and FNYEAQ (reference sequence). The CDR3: CASSLGAYNEQFF. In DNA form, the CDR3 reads TGTGCCAGCAGCTTAGGTGCCTACAATGAGCAGTTCTTC. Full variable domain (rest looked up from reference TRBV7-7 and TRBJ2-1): GAGVSQSPRYKVTKRGQDVTLRCDPISSHATLYWYQQALGQGPEFLTYFNYEAQPDKSGLPSDRFSAERPEGSISTLTIQRTEQRDSAMYRCASSLGAYNEQFFGPGTRLTVL.

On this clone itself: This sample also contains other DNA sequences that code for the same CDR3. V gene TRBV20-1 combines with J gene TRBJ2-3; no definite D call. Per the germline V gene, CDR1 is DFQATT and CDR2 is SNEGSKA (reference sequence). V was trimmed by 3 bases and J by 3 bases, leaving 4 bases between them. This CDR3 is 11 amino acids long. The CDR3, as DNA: TGCAGTGCTAGGGGTACAGATACGCAGTATTTT. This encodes CSARGTDTQYF.

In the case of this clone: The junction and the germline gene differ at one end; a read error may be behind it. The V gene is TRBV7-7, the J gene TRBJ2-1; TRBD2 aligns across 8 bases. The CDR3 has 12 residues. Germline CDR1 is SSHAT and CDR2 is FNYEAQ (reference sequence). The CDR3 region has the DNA TGTGCTAGCAGCTCCATAGCGGGAGAGCAGTTCTTC. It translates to CASSSIAGEQFF.

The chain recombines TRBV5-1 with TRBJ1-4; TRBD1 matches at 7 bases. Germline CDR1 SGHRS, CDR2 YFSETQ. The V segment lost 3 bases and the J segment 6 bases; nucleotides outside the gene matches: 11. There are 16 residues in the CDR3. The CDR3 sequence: CASSSIPQGIDEKLFF. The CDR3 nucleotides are TGCGCCAGCAGCTCGATCCCACAGGGGATCGATGAAAAACTGTTTTTT.

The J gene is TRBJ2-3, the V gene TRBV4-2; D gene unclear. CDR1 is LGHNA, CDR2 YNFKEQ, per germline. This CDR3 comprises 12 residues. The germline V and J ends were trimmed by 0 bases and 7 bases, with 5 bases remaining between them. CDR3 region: CASSQERNTQYF. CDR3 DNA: TGTGCCAGCAGCCAAGAGAGAAATACGCAGTATTTT.

As DNA, the CDR3 is TGCGCCAGCAGCGTTCAGACAGAAGAAAATGGCTACACCTTC. Translated, it gives CASSVQTEENGYTF. The rearrangement uses TRBV5-1 and TRBJ1-2, with D perhaps TRBD1 (5 bases). The ends were cut back, 4 bases at V and 6 bases at J, with 16 bases in the middle. CDR1 is SGHRS, CDR2 YFSETQ, per germline. The CDR3 is 14 residues long.

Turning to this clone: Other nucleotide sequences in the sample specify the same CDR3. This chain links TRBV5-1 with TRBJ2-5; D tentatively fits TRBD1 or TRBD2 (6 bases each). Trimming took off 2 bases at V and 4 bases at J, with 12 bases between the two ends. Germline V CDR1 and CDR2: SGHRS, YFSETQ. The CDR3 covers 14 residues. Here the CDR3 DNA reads TGCGCCAGCAGCTTTGGGGGGCGTAGAGAGACCCAGTACTTC. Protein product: CASSFGGRRETQYF.

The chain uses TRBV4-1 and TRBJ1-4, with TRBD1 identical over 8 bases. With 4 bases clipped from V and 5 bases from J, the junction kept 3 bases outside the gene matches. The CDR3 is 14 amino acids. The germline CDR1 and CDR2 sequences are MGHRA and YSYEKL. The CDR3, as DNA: TGCGCCAGCAGCCTCGGACAGGGAAATGAAAAACTGTTTTTT. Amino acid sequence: CASSLGQGNEKLFF.

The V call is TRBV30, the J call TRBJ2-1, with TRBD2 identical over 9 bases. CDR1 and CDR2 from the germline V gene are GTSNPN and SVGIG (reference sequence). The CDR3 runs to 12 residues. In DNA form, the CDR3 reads TGTGCGCCTAGCGGGGCATACAATGAGCAGTTCTTC. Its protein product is CAPSGAYNEQFF.

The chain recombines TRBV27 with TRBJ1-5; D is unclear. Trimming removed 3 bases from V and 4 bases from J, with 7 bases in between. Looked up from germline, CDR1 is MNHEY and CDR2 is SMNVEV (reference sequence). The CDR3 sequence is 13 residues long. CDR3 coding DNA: TGTGCCAGCAGTTTGAGGAGGAATCAGCCCCAGCATTTT. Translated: CASSLRRNQPQHF.